This T cell receptor beta chain was recorded in a study of low-dose radiotherapy and immunotherapy resistance in tumors (dated 2022 in TCRdb). Regarding the research as a whole: In Cohort 1, 0.5 Gy per fraction was delivered every 2 weeks, and a total PTV dose of 6.5 Gy was prescribed. The translational analysis covered eight patients: three from the first dose cohort and the first five from the second dose cohort. The trial did not randomize participants into treatment groups. Nivolumab and ipilimumab were both given intravenously, with nivolumab at a 240 mg flat dose every two weeks and ipilimumab at 1 mg/kg every six weeks. For Cohort 2, the dose was 1 Gy per fraction given every two weeks, adding up to 13 Gy in total across 26 weeks. Every two weeks, patients got intravenous cyclophosphamide at 200 mg/m2, given one day ahead of each radiation and immunotherapy administration. Starting on cycle 1 day 1, patients took 300 mg of aspirin by mouth once daily for four cycles.

Ten or more counts support this clonotype. Which antigen it targets is not known. Per-nucleotide qualities are absent, and no much larger clonotype sits a single base away. The CDR3 measures 13 amino acids from cysteine to phenylalanine. The read is trimmed to its CDR3 DNA, 39 bases read in frame from base 1. A distance of 9 bases separates the germline ends of V and J, which lose 2 bases and 6 bases respectively. The CDR1 and CDR2 encoded by the germline V gene (reference sequence) are SGHNT and YYREEE. The sequencer was an Illumina HiSeq 2500. To make first-strand cDNA, Superscript III was used along with a set of TRAV- and TRBV-specific primers so that both the TCRalpha and TCRbeta chains were covered. TCRs were amplified with Phusion for approximately 20 PCR cycles using a constant-region primer together with the adapter attached to the V primers. Isolated mRNA was amplified with the MessageAmp II aRNA Amplification Kit, using a roughly 15-hour in vitro transcription at 37°C. The Dynabeads mRNA DIRECT Purification Kit was used to isolate the mRNA for TCR sequencing. Indexed Illumina adapters were added in a second Phusion PCR of roughly 25 cycles, and the PCR products were purified with AMPure XP beads. The original pipeline was this. Custom Perl scripts were used to pool TCR sequences that encoded the same protein, to remove out-of-frame sequences, and to calculate the abundance of each clonotype. Any TCR sequence backed by just one read was left out of the analysis. Repertoire metrics included Shannon entropy, Gini index, clonality, richness, and frequency of TCRs shared between repertoires. TCRdb reworked the public reads: Q25 trimming with fastp, MiXCR clone assembly, productive beta chains retained. Every CDR3 protein is listed once, alongside the most common genes and DNA of its rows. TCRdb's processing, not the authors', yielded these V and J calls. The sample table contains fewer than 110,000 distinct CDR3 sequences; only one count was recorded for about 20% of them. Approximately 4% of the sample belongs to the ten largest clones.

The sample's time point label, decoded: after trial treatment. This specimen's treatment or condition label, per the study, means: LDRT plus nivolumab, ipilimumab, low-dose cyclophosphamide and aspirin (RACIN trial). The donors took part in RACIN, a single-arm, phase I, dose-escalation trial that combined nivolumab, ipilimumab, aspirin, low-dose cyclophosphamide and low-dose radiotherapy. Patients were eligible if they had advanced solid tumors that were TIL-negative. This TCR derives from a male donor with prostate cancer. This sequence uses TRBV5-4 and TRBJ2-1, and perhaps TRBD1 as D gene, on 6 matching bases. This material consisted of PBMCs, taken after low-dose radiotherapy plus immunotherapy. The nucleotide sequence is given as TGTGCCAGCAGCTTCCAAGGGGGCAATGAGCAGTTCTTC. Translated, it gives CASSFQGGNEQFF.